This TCR beta chain was observed in a study of CD8+CD57+ T cells in acquired aplastic anemia. CDR3 and TCR beta VDJ profiling relied on genomic DNA as the template. TCRdb called the reads again in MiXCR, with one record for every CDR3 protein. The sample holds about 160,000 distinct CDR3 sequences, around 50% seen once. Patients chosen for sequencing had CD8+CD57+ cells that had expanded, as shown by flow cytometry. The CDR3 has 13 amino acids. Germline V CDR1 and CDR2: ENHRY, SYGVKD. Remarks on this clonotype: A junction boundary mismatches the germline segment, possibly from a read error.

The V and J genes are TRBV10-3 and TRBJ1-2; 8 bases agree with TRBD1. Sequences were obtained from sorted CD4+, CD8+, or CD8+CD57+ T cells (not recorded which) from PBMCs. The TCR was taken from a human donor with aplastic anemia. This CDR3 reads CAITSTGEQGYTF. In DNA, the CDR3 is TGCGCCATCACCTCGACAGGGGAGCAAGGCTACACCTTC.